This entry describes one T cell receptor beta chain. What it binds is not known. TCRdb passed the reads through MiXCR, listing each CDR3 protein once. The table has 7,000 to 10,000 distinct CDR3 sequences, roughly 22% seen once. Between the trimmed V and J ends, which lost 5 bases and 5 bases, there was a span of 9 bases. The CDR3 extends over 12 amino acids. Germline V gene data show CDR1 as MDHEN and CDR2 as SYDVKM. This specimen comes from a study of liver allograft versus peripheral blood T cells. Background on the study: Comparisons were made between T cell receptor repertoires found in transplanted livers and those circulating in recipients' peripheral blood.

Study-level points and caveats: T cell receptor repertoires inside liver allografts reportedly differed from those in peripheral blood.

The rearrangement joins TRBV28 to TRBJ2-5; no firm D call. This clonotype was sampled from a human patient who had a liver transplant. Some T cells may be graft donor cells. CDR3 protein: CASSTRRETQYF. CDR3 in DNA: TGTGCCAGCAGTACCAGGCGGGAGACCCAGTACTTC. The full variable domain, rest sourced from reference TRBV28 and TRBJ2-5, is DVKVTQSSRYLVKRTGEKVFLECVQDMDHENMFWYRQDPGLGLRLIYFSYDVKMKEKGDIPEGYSVSREKKERFSLILESASTNQTSMYLCASSTRRETQYFGPGTRLLVL.